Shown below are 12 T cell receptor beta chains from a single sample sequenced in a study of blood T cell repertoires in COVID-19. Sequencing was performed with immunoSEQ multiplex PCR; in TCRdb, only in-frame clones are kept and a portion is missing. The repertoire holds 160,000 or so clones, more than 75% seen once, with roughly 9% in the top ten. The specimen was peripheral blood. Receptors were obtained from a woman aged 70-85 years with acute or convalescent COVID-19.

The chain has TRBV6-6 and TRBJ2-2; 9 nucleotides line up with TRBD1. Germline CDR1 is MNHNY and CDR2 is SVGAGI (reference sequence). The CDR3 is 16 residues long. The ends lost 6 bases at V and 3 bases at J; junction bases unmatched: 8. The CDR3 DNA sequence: TGTGCCAGCAGCTTATACCGGACAGGGGACACCGGGGAGCTGTTTTTT. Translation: CASSLYRTGDTGELFF.

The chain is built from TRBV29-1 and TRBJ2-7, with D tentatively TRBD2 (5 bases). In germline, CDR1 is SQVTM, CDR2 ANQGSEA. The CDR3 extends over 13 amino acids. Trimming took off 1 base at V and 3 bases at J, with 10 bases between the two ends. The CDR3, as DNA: TGCAGCGTTGAAGTTCCCACTAGCTACGAGCAGTACTTC. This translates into CSVEVPTSYEQYF.

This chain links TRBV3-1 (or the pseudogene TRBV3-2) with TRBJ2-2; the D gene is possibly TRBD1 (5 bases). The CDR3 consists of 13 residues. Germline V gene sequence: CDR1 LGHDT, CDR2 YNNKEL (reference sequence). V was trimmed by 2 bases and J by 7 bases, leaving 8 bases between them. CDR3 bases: TGTGCCAGCAGCCAAAATAGGGGCGGGGAGCTGTTTTTT. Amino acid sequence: CASSQNRGGELFF.

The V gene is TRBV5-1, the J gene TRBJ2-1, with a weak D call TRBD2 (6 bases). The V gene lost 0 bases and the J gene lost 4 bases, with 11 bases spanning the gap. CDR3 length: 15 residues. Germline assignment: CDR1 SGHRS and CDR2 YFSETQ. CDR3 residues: CASSLGLGQYNEQFF. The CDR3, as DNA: TGCGCCAGCAGCTTGGGACTAGGACAATACAATGAGCAGTTCTTC. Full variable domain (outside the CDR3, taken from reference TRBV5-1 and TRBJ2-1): KAGVTQTPRYLIKTRGQQVTLSCSPISGHRSVSWYQQTPGQGLQFLFEYFSETQRNKGNFPGRFSGRQFSNSRSEMNVSTLELGDSALYLCASSLGLGQYNEQFFGPGTRLTVL.

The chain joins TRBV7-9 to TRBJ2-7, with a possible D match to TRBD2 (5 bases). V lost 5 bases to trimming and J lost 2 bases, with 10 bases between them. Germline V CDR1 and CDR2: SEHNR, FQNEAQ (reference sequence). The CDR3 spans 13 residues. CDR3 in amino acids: CASSGPGAYEQYF. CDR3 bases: TGTGCCAGCAGCGGGCCCGGGGCCTACGAGCAGTACTTC. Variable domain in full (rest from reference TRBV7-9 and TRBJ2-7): DTGVSQNPRHKITKRGQNVTFRCDPISEHNRLYWYRQTLGQGPEFLTYFQNEAQLEKSRLLSDRFSAERPKGSFSTLEIQRTEQGDSAMYLCASSGPGAYEQYFGPGTRLTVT.

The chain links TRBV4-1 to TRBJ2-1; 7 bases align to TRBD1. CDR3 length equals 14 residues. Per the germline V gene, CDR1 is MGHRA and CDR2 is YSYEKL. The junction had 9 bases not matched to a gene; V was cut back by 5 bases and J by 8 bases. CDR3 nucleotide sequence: TGCGCCAGCAGCGCCCCCGGGACAGACCATGAGCAGTTCTTC. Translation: CASSAPGTDHEQFF.

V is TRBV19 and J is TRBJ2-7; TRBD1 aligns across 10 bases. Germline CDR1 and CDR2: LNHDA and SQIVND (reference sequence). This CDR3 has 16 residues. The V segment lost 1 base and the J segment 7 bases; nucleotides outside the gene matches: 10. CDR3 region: CASSIVPGTGVEEQYF. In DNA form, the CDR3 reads TGTGCCAGTAGTATAGTGCCTGGGACAGGGGTCGAAGAGCAGTACTTC.

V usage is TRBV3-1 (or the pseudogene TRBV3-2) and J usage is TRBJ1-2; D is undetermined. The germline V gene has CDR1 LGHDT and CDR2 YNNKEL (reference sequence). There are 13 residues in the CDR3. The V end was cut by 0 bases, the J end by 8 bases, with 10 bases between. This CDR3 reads CASSQELSWGYTF. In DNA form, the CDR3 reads TGTGCCAGCAGCCAAGAACTCTCATGGGGCTACACCTTC.

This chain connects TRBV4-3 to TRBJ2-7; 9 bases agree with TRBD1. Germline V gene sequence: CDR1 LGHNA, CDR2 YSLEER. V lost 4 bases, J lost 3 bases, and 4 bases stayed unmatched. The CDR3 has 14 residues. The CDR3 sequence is CASSPGQGIYEQYF. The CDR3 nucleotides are TGCGCCAGCAGCCCCGGACAGGGGATCTACGAGCAGTACTTC.

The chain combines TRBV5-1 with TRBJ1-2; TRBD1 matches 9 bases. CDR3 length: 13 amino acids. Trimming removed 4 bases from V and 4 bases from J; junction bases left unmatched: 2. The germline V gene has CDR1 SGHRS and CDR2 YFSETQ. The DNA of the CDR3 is TGCGCCAGCAGCCAACAGGGGGCCTATGGCTACACCTTC. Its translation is CASSQQGAYGYTF.

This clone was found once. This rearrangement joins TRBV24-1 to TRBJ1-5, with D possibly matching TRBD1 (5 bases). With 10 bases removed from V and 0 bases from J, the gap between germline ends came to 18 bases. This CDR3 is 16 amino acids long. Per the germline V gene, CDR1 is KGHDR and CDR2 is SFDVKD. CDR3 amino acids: CATTRQGRHSNQPQHF. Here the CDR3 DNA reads TGTGCCACGACACGGCAGGGCAGGCATAGCAATCAGCCCCAGCATTTT.

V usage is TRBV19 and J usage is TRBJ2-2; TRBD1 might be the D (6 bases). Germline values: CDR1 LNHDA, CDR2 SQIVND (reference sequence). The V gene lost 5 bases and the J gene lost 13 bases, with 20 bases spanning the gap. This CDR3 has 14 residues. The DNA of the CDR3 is TGTGCCAGTAGTCAAAGGGCACAGGGCTTTAGGCTGTTTTTT. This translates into CASSQRAQGFRLFF.